A selection of T cell receptor beta chains follows, all from one sample in a study of T cell responses to AZD1222 COVID-19 vaccine. TCRdb's table, derived via immunoSEQ multiplex PCR, lists solely in-frame clones and lacks some. There are approximately 150,000 clones in the sample; around 90% occur only once, and 2.5% to 3% lies in the top ten. The sequencing here drew on peripheral blood, taken on day 0 of AZD1222 vaccination. The receptor set was obtained from an adult in good health. CDR3s include the opening cysteine and the closing phenylalanine or tryptophan. The D gene is left open where the match is weak. Clone sizes are given selectively: once, few, many, or a class where the clone is expanded.

v_call	d_call	j_call	cdr3_length	clone_size	cdr3_nt	cdr3_aa
TRBV7-9	-	TRBJ2-7	17	-	TGTGCCAGCAGCTTAGTTCTTGACAGCGTCTCCCTCTACGAGCAGTACTTC	CASSLVLDSVSLYEQYF
TRBV6-5	-	TRBJ2-3	16	-	TGTGCCAGCAGTTACTCAAGGAGGAGCCGCACAGATACGCAGTATTTT	CASSYSRRSRTDTQYF
TRBV5-1	-	TRBJ2-5	14	-	TGCGCCAGCAGCTTGGGAGGGGGGGAAGAGACCCAGTACTTC	CASSLGGGEETQYF
TRBV19	-	TRBJ1-2	16	-	TGTGCCAGTAGTATTCCACCGGGACGAAATTCTTATGGCTACACCTTC	CASSIPPGRNSYGYTF
TRBV6-5	-	TRBJ2-2	14	-	TGTGCCAGCAACTTACCTAGATCCCACGGGGAGCTGTTTTTT	CASNLPRSHGELFF
TRBV5-4	TRBD1	TRBJ2-6	16	-	TGTGCCAGCAGCTTTCCCGATTACAGACAGGGCCCCGTCCTGACTTTC	CASSFPDYRQGPVLTF
TRBV9	-	TRBJ1-1	14	-	TGTGCCAGCAGCGTAGGACCTTTGAACACTGAAGCTTTCTTT	CASSVGPLNTEAFF
TRBV11-2	TRBD1	TRBJ1-6	14	-	TGTGCCAGCAGCTCCGGACAGGGGAATTCACCCCTCCACTTT	CASSSGQGNSPLHF
TRBV9	TRBD1	TRBJ2-7	14	-	TGTGCCAGCAGCGCTACGACAGGGCCGTACGAGCAGTACTTC	CASSATTGPYEQYF
TRBV7-9	-	TRBJ2-3	15	-	TGTGCCAGCAGTTTAGGGACTGGGAACACAGATACGCAGTATTTT	CASSLGTGNTDTQYF
TRBV2	-	TRBJ1-2	15	-	TGTGCCAGCAGTCTTACTCCCGGGAGAAACTATGGCTACACCTTC	CASSLTPGRNYGYTF
TRBV7-9	TRBD1	TRBJ2-7	14	-	TGTGCCAGCGCCCAGCCGGGACAGGGGGGCGAGCAGTACTTC	CASAQPGQGGEQYF
TRBV4-1	-	TRBJ2-7	14	-	TGCGCCAGCAGCCCCTCCTTTAACCCTTACGAGCAGTACTTC	CASSPSFNPYEQYF
TRBV15	TRBD2	TRBJ2-2	14	-	TGTGCCACCGGGGGAGGGCGAGGCACCGGGGAGCTGTTTTTT	CATGGGRGTGELFF
TRBV5-4	TRBD2	TRBJ2-7	16	-	TGTGCCAGCAGCCTCGGACTAGCCAACCCCCGGGGGGAGCAGTACTTC	CASSLGLANPRGEQYF
TRBV6-2/TRBV6-3	TRBD2	TRBJ2-1	14	few	TGTGCCAGCAGTTACACTAGCGGGAGCAATGAGCAGTTCTTC	CASSYTSGSNEQFF
TRBV7-8	TRBD1	TRBJ1-2	16	once	TGTGCCAGCAGCAAGAACCCGGGACAGCCTATTTATGGCTACACCTTC	CASSKNPGQPIYGYTF
TRBV5-1	-	TRBJ1-6	16	-	TGCGCCAGCAGCTTGACCAATACAGAATCGTACACACCCCTCCACTTT	CASSLTNTESYTPLHF
TRBV7-9	-	TRBJ2-1	12	-	TGTGCCAGCAGCCGCGACAGAAATGAGCAGTTCTTC	CASSRDRNEQFF
TRBV21-1	-	TRBJ2-5	13	-	TGTGCCAGCAGCAAAGTTCCGGGAGAGACCCAGTACTTC	CASSKVPGETQYF
TRBV3-1/TRBV3-2	-	TRBJ1-1	14	-	TGTGCCAGCAGCCCCCCCGCTTTGAACACTGAAGCTTTCTTT	CASSPPALNTEAFF
TRBV9	-	TRBJ2-3	16	once	TGTGCCAGCAGCGTAGGTGCTAGCGATAGCACAGATACGCAGTATTTT	CASSVGASDSTDTQYF
TRBV6-5	-	TRBJ1-5	12	-	TGTGCCAGCAGCAGTCTTAATCAGCCCCAGCATTTT	CASSSLNQPQHF
TRBV21-1	-	TRBJ2-3	16	-	TGTGCCAGCAGCAAGGTAGTCCCACCACTCACAGATACGCAGTATTTT	CASSKVVPPLTDTQYF
TRBV7-9	-	TRBJ1-1	12	-	TGTGCCAGCAGCTTAGAGGTCACTGAAGCTTTCTTT	CASSLEVTEAFF
TRBV6-6	TRBD1	TRBJ2-5	15	-	TGTGCCAGCAGTTCCGTCCCGGGACAGGGAAAGACCCAGTACTTC	CASSSVPGQGKTQYF
TRBV6-5	-	TRBJ2-7	14	-	TGTGCCAGCAGTTACGGAGTACAGGGCTACGAGCAGTACTTC	CASSYGVQGYEQYF
TRBV3-1/TRBV3-2	-	TRBJ2-5	13	-	TGTGCCAGCAGGCCGCAGCGGGAAGAGACCCAGTACTTC	CASRPQREETQYF
TRBV19	-	TRBJ2-1	15	-	TGTGCCAGTAGTATAGTAGGGGGGGGCCACAATGAGCAGTTCTTC	CASSIVGGGHNEQFF
TRBV7-8	-	TRBJ2-2	13	few	TGTGCCAGCAGCCCAGCATCTCCCGGGGAGCTGTTTTTT	CASSPASPGELFF
TRBV11-2	TRBD1	TRBJ1-1	13	-	TGTGCCAGCAGCCGGGACAGGGTCGCTGAAGCTTTCTTT	CASSRDRVAEAFF
TRBV20-1	TRBD2	TRBJ2-3	15	-	TGCAGTGCTAGTGCTAGCGGGAGGTTCGGAGATACGCAGTATTTT	CSASASGRFGDTQYF
TRBV7-2	-	TRBJ1-2	16	once	TGTGCCAGCAGCTTAAACCGGGACACCGTTTTCTATGGCTACACCTTC	CASSLNRDTVFYGYTF
TRBV12-3/TRBV12-4	-	TRBJ2-7	13	once	TGTGCCAGCACCCCACAATGGAACCACGAGCAGTACTTC	CASTPQWNHEQYF
TRBV2	-	TRBJ2-5	13	-	TGTGCCAGCATTAGAGGACTAAGAGAGACCCAGTACTTC	CASIRGLRETQYF
TRBV15	TRBD1	TRBJ2-7	14	-	TGTGCCACCAGCAGGGGACAGTCAGGCTACGAGCAGTACTTC	CATSRGQSGYEQYF
TRBV2	-	TRBJ2-7	16	once	TGTGCCAGCAGTGAAGCCTTGGCAGGGTCTCGCTACGAGCAGTACTTC	CASSEALAGSRYEQYF
TRBV19	-	TRBJ1-3	14	-	TGTGCCAGTAGAGGAAGGGGGACTGGAAACACCATATATTTT	CASRGRGTGNTIYF
TRBV5-1	-	TRBJ2-3	14	-	TGCGCCAGCACCATCAGGGAAACGACAGATACGCAGTATTTT	CASTIRETTDTQYF
TRBV19	TRBD2	TRBJ2-1	16	-	TGTGCCAGTAGTATTGGTAGCGGGAAGGTGGGCAATGAGCAGTTCTTC	CASSIGSGKVGNEQFF
TRBV9	-	TRBJ1-1	14	-	TGTGCCAGCCCCGAGGGGTCTAAGGACACTGAAGCTTTCTTT	CASPEGSKDTEAFF
TRBV7-9	-	TRBJ2-7	19	-	TGTGCCAGCAGCCTATCCTTGGGGGCTAGCGGAGGAAGCTCCTACGAGCAGTACTTC	CASSLSLGASGGSSYEQYF
TRBV7-2	-	TRBJ2-2	15	-	TGTGCCAGCAGCTTAGTCCAGGGGGGCACCGGGGAGCTGTTTTTT	CASSLVQGGTGELFF
TRBV2	-	TRBJ1-2	15	once	TGTGCCAGCAGTGCTCAGGGGCTCGGAGTGGGTGGCTACACCTTC	CASSAQGLGVGGYTF
TRBV19	TRBD2	TRBJ2-2	16	-	TGTGCCAGTAGAGGGTCCGGGACTACTAACACCGGGGAGCTGTTTTTT	CASRGSGTTNTGELFF
TRBV5-4	-	TRBJ1-1	13	-	TGTGCCAGCAGCTTAACAGGGCTTACTGAAGCTTTCTTT	CASSLTGLTEAFF
TRBV30	-	TRBJ1-2	16	-	TGTGCCTGCAACGACGTAGCCGTTGGCCTACAATATGGCTACACCTTC	CACNDVAVGLQYGYTF
TRBV5-1	-	TRBJ2-7	13	-	TGCGCCTCGAGACGAGCGGAGGGTTACGAGCAGTACTTC	CASRRAEGYEQYF
TRBV3-1/TRBV3-2	-	TRBJ1-1	13	-	TGTGCCAGCAGTATAGGGATGAACACTGAAGCTTTCTTT	CASSIGMNTEAFF
TRBV5-4	TRBD1	TRBJ1-1	16	-	TGTGCCAGCAGCTCAGACAGGGTTTCCATGAACACTGAAGCTTTCTTT	CASSSDRVSMNTEAFF
TRBV7-7	TRBD1	TRBJ1-3	19	-	TGTGCCAGCAGCTTAGGTGCTACCCTGGGACAGTTGCCTGGAAACACCATATATTTT	CASSLGATLGQLPGNTIYF
TRBV5-1	-	TRBJ1-2	14	few	TGCGCCAGCAGCCTTGGCGGACGGACTTATGGCTACACCTTC	CASSLGGRTYGYTF
TRBV10-3	-	TRBJ1-5	14	-	TGTGCCATCATCCGAGGGGTTAGCAATCAGCCCCAGCATTTT	CAIIRGVSNQPQHF
TRBV5-4	-	TRBJ1-1	12	-	TGTGCCAGCAGCGGGAGGGACACTGAAGCTTTCTTT	CASSGRDTEAFF
TRBV5-1	-	TRBJ2-1	13	-	TGCGCCAGCAGCAGAGGACGGGACAATGAGCAGTTCTTC	CASSRGRDNEQFF
TRBV30	-	TRBJ2-1	13	-	TGTGCCTGGAGTGTAACGGGTTACAATGAGCAGTTCTTC	CAWSVTGYNEQFF